One and the same sample provided the 18 T cell receptor beta chains below, sequenced in a study of cytomegalovirus exposure and HLA in healthy donors (dated by TCRdb to about 2017). Receptor amplification or capture employed the immunoSEQ multiplex PCR assay. The immuneACCESS repertoire file appears here via TCRdb, limited to in-frame rearrangements. These files lack a portion of the clones; in checked studies, under half of the deficit traces to unresolved V genes, and the cause of the others is not known. The sample table lists about 55,000 clones, 75% to 95% of them with a count of one. The ten largest make up over 3% of the sample. Specimen: PBMCs. These receptors came from a young man in good health and CMV-seronegative.

This chain connects TRBV27 to TRBJ2-5; possibly TRBD2 for D (6 bases). There are 13 residues in the CDR3. The germline gives CDR1 MNHEY, CDR2 SMNVEV (reference sequence). V lost 3 bases to trimming and J lost 5 bases, with 10 bases between them. The DNA for the CDR3 is TGTGCCAGCAGTTTCGGGGGTAGGGAGACCCAGTACTTC. This gives the protein CASSFGGRETQYF.

This sequence joins TRBV19 and TRBJ2-6, with 9 bases aligning to TRBD1. The CDR3 spans 15 residues. Germline-derived CDR1 and CDR2 are LNHDA and SQIVND (reference sequence). Trimming took 9 bases from V and 2 from J; bases not matched to a gene: 5. The CDR3 coding sequence is TGTGCCAGCCGGGACAGGGTAACTGGGGCCAACGTCCTGACTTTC. Translating gives CASRDRVTGANVLTF.

This clone turned up a few times. The chain recombines TRBV2 with TRBJ1-1; D ambiguous. V lost 5 bases to trimming and J lost 0 bases, with 13 bases between them. The length of the CDR3 is 15 residues. Germline CDR1 and CDR2: SNHLY and FYNNEI. The CDR3 bases are TGTGCCAGCAGTCCCTCTCGAGCCATGAACACTGAAGCTTTCTTT. This codes for CASSPSRAMNTEAFF.

In this sample, this clone turned up a few times. This rearrangement joins TRBV7-3 to TRBJ2-3; possible D gene TRBD2, 6 bases. The germline V gene has CDR1 SGHTA and CDR2 FQGTGA. The CDR3 loop spans 13 amino acids. V was cut by 0 bases and J by 9 bases, with 10 bases left in between. CDR3 sequence reads: CASSLTGDSTQYF. The CDR3 DNA reads TGTGCCAGCAGCTTAACTGGGGACTCCACGCAGTATTTT.

The chain uses TRBV19 and TRBJ1-1; no clear D gene. Germline V lookup: CDR1 LNHDA, CDR2 SQIVND (reference sequence). The germline V and J ends were trimmed by 3 bases and 5 bases, with 13 bases remaining between them. The CDR3 runs to 14 residues. CDR3 DNA sequence: TGTGCCAGTAGTATCGAACAGCGGATGACTGAAGCTTTCTTT. Residues: CASSIEQRMTEAFF. Filled out from reference TRBV19 and TRBJ1-1, the complete variable domain reads DGGITQSPKYLFRKEGQNVTLSCEQNLNHDAMYWYRQDPGQGLRLIYYSQIVNDFQKGDIAEGYSVSREKKESFPLTVTSAQKNPTAFYLCASSIEQRMTEAFFGQGTRLTVV.

The chain joins TRBV27 to TRBJ2-7, with D maybe TRBD1 (6 bases). The CDR3 contains 14 residues. Trimming took off 5 bases at V and 1 base at J, with 12 bases between the two ends. Germline V gives CDR1 MNHEY, CDR2 SMNVEV (reference sequence). CDR3 DNA: TGTGCCAGCAGTCACCTGACAGGTTCCTACGAGCAGTACTTC. Its protein is CASSHLTGSYEQYF.

This rearrangement joins TRBV10-2 to TRBJ2-3, with 11 bases that match TRBD2. The trim removed 6 bases at V and 1 base at J, leaving 6 bases unmatched. This CDR3 region has 16 residues. In germline, CDR1 is WSHSY, CDR2 SAAADI. Here the CDR3 DNA reads TGCGCCAGCAGCTCTACTAGCGGGGGTGGCACAGATACGCAGTATTTT. This codes for CASSSTSGGGTDTQYF.

The chain has TRBV28 and TRBJ1-1; a possible D gene is TRBD1 (5 bases). Per germline, CDR1 MDHEN and CDR2 SYDVKM. The CDR3 is made up of 12 amino acids. Trimming removed 2 bases at V and 7 bases at J, with 8 bases between. The CDR3 DNA reads as TGTGCCAGCAGTTTACAGGGATTTGAAGCTTTCTTT. As protein: CASSLQGFEAFF.

The chain is built from TRBV2 and TRBJ2-2, with 9 bases that match TRBD1. V lost 6 bases and J lost 6; bases outside the gene matches: 2. CDR1 is SNHLY, CDR2 FYNNEI, per germline. This CDR3 region has 13 residues. CDR3 region: CASRDRGAGELFF. CDR3 nucleotide sequence: TGTGCCAGCAGGGACAGGGGTGCCGGGGAGCTGTTTTTT.

The chain couples TRBV14 to TRBJ1-1; D might be TRBD1 (5 bases). Germline assignment: CDR1 SGHDN and CDR2 FVKESK. Trimming took 4 bases from V and 3 from J, leaving 21 bases between them. CDR3 length: 17 amino acids. The CDR3 sequence: CASSRGPPRAGDTEAFF. In DNA form, the CDR3 reads TGTGCCAGCAGCCGGGGCCCTCCCCGGGCTGGGGACACTGAAGCTTTCTTT.

The chain joins TRBV19 to TRBJ2-5, with 8 bases lining up with TRBD1. The CDR3 has 15 residues. The germline V gene encodes CDR1 LNHDA and CDR2 SQIVND (reference sequence). J gave up 2 bases and V 6 bases, and 8 bases lay outside the gene matches. The DNA of the CDR3 is TGTGCCAGTAGCAACCCCCGGACAGGGCAAGAGACCCAGTACTTC. Its protein product is CASSNPRTGQETQYF.

This chain joins TRBV7-2 and TRBJ1-1, with 7 bases identical to TRBD1. This CDR3 contains 17 residues. CDR1 is SGHTA, CDR2 FQGNSA, per germline. The V segment lost 4 bases and the J segment 0 bases; nucleotides outside the gene matches: 11. CDR3 residues: CASSSTTTGDMNTEAFF. CDR3 nucleotides: TGTGCCAGCAGCTCAACGACCACAGGGGACATGAACACTGAAGCTTTCTTT.

This clone was recorded once. This chain uses TRBV11-2 with TRBJ2-7; 7 nucleotides match TRBD2. Germline trimming cut 5 bases from V and 4 bases from J; bases unmatched to any gene: 14. The germline V gene encodes CDR1 SGHAT and CDR2 FQNNGV. This CDR3 has 16 residues. CDR3 sequence reads: CASSPQGTKGLYEQYF. Here the CDR3 DNA reads TGTGCCAGCAGCCCGCAAGGGACTAAGGGTCTATACGAGCAGTACTTC.

Notes on this clone: At the DNA level, this CDR3 is encoded by other sequences in the same sample as well. The CDR3 sequence: CASSELGGAYNEQFF. In nucleotides, the CDR3 is TGTGCCAGCAGTGAACTCGGGGGAGCATACAATGAGCAGTTCTTC. The rearrangement joins TRBV2 to TRBJ2-1; a possible D gene is TRBD2 (6 bases). The V gene lost 2 bases and the J gene lost 4 bases, with 12 bases spanning the gap. Germline loops: CDR1 SNHLY, CDR2 FYNNEI. The CDR3 covers 15 residues. Variable domain in full (rest from reference TRBV2 and TRBJ2-1): EPEVTQTPSHQVTQMGQEVILRCVPISNHLYFYWYRQILGQKVEFLVSFYNNEISEKSEIFDDQFSVERPDGSNFTLKIRSTKLEDSAMYFCASSELGGAYNEQFFGPGTRLTVL.

V is TRBV6-1 and J is TRBJ2-3; 7 bases fit TRBD1. This CDR3 has 15 residues. Per the germline V gene, CDR1 is MNHNS and CDR2 is SASEGT. V shed 6 bases, J shed 5 bases, and the junction held 11 bases outside the gene matches. The DNA for the CDR3 is TGTGCCAGCAGACCCGGGACAGCGACTGAAGATACGCAGTATTTT. Its translation is CASRPGTATEDTQYF.

The rearrangement uses TRBV9 and TRBJ2-5; weak D call: TRBD2 (5 bases). Germline V gives CDR1 SGDLS, CDR2 YYNGEE. V lost 0 bases and J lost 5, with 17 bases in between. This CDR3 contains 16 residues. The DNA of the CDR3 is TGTGCCAGCAGCGTAGTAGGTGAGGTGAGAGGGGAGACCCAGTACTTC. It encodes CASSVVGEVRGETQYF. Full variable domain (rest looked up from reference TRBV9 and TRBJ2-5): DSGVTQTPKHLITATGQRVTLRCSPRSGDLSVYWYQQSLDQGLQFLIQYYNGEERAKGNILERFSAQQFPDLHSELNLSSLELGDSALYFCASSVVGEVRGETQYFGPGTRLLVL.

The rearrangement uses TRBV7-9 and TRBJ2-1; 9 nucleotides match TRBD2. This CDR3 region has 17 residues. Germline V gene sequence: CDR1 SEHNR, CDR2 FQNEAQ (reference sequence). V lost 1 base and J lost 9; bases outside the gene matches: 13. The CDR3: CASSLGASGTLWGEQFF. The CDR3 DNA reads as TGTGCCAGCAGCTTAGGAGCTAGCGGGACACTCTGGGGTGAGCAGTTCTTC.

The table lists this clone with a few counts. This chain joins TRBV6-1 and TRBJ1-1, with D perhaps matching TRBD1 (6 bases). The V and J ends lost 8 bases and 10 bases respectively, with 11 bases between them. This CDR3 is 10 amino acids long. Germline V gives CDR1 MNHNS, CDR2 SASEGT. In DNA form, the CDR3 reads TGTGCCAGCTGGGGGCCTGGAGCTTTCTTT. Its translation is CASWGPGAFF.